Detailed here is one TCR beta chain. The antigen this receptor binds is unknown. Within one base of it there is no much larger clone, and no base qualities were kept. The sample originates from a study of blood T cell repertoires in COVID-19 (TCRdb year 2020). A note on the overall study: Samples covering the acute and convalescent phases of COVID-19 were provided by collaborators in the United States, Italy and Spain. The dataset comprised deeply sampled blood TCRbeta repertoires from subjects exposed to, actively infected with, or recovered from COVID-19. The repertoires were released in a freely available public database meant as a resource for research on the immune response to SARS-CoV-2. HLA class I and class II types, where available, came from metadata supplied by the sample provider rather than from assay-based typing. The samples were drawn from the first 160 participants of the ongoing ImmuneRACE study and from under 1,500 subjects provided by 6 global collaborators. The material from the prospective study consisted of cDNA or gDNA derived from T cells, B-cell-depleted T cells, or PBMCs. Sample metadata almost always included a de-identified subject ID, COVID-19 status, age in years and sex. What the authors observed across the whole study: How much clinical and demographic metadata was included differed by source and by participant, and the metadata was provided uncurated.

Each collaborating institution followed its own protocols to collect whole blood in K2EDTA tubes. For TCRbeta analysis, collaborators shipped samples as frozen whole blood, isolated PBMCs, or DNA extracted from either of those sample types. Sequences MNHEY (CDR1) and SVGEGT (CDR2) are obtained from the germline V gene. Trimming removed 5 bases from V and 0 bases from J, leaving 9 bases between the germline ends. Inclusive of the bounding cysteine and phenylalanine, the CDR3 is 14 residues long. Of all the DNA, just the CDR3 is kept, 42 bases in frame from base 1. TCRbeta CDR3 regions were amplified from genomic DNA by means of the immunoSEQ Assay, a bias-controlled multiplex PCR. Concerning the study's data processing: The number of nucleated cells in each sample was estimated from the amplification of reference gene primers within the assay. To quantify the absolute abundance of each unique TCRbeta CDR3 rearrangement, sequence reads were collapsed and filtered. For each sample, productive Simpson clonality was calculated as the square root of Simpson's diversity index over productive rearrangements. What TCRdb holds here is the immuneACCESS table cut down to in-frame rearrangements. Part of the clones is not present; checked against another copy, under half of the missing clones reflect an unresolved V gene, and the others are unexplained. D and trimming come from the DNA, and the V and J calls and clone size come from that table. The sample includes about 29,000 clones, with more than 70% observed a single time. About 9.3% of the sample goes to the ten largest clones.

The clonotype comes from a man at least 80 years old with active COVID-19. Sequenced input: peripheral blood. This receptor chain uses TRBV6-2 or TRBV6-3 and TRBJ2-3; the D gene is unclear. CDR3 loop: CASSPTLSTDTQYF. The nucleotide sequence is TGTGCCAGCAGTCCAACTCTGAGCACAGATACGCAGTATTTT.